These T cell receptor beta chains were read from a single sample in a study of blood T cell repertoires in COVID-19. The assay was immunoSEQ multiplex PCR, and TCRdb's table has in-frame clones only and misses some. The data contain roughly 77,000 clones, 77% of them singletons. The sequenced material came from peripheral blood. Receptor source: a human donor in a cohort sampled during active COVID-19. Each CDR3 is given with its conserved first and last residue. Fields, in order: clone size, V gene, J gene, D gene, CDR3 protein, CDR3 DNA. The D gene is left open where the match is weak. Clone size is stated in some rows and not others, as once, few, many or a class when expanded.

>NA|TRBV7-9|TRBJ2-1|TRBD2
CASSLAVAGGFGEQFF
TGTGCCAGCAGCTTAGCGGTAGCGGGGGGATTTGGTGAGCAGTTCTTC
>NA|TRBV5-1|TRBJ1-4|NA
CASSQGPTNEKLFF
TGCGCCAGCTCGCAGGGCCCCACAAATGAAAAACTGTTTTTT
>NA|TRBV5-8|TRBJ2-7|TRBD1
CASSPRAGGNEQYF
TGTGCCAGCAGCCCTCGTGCAGGGGGCAACGAGCAGTACTTC
>NA|TRBV18|TRBJ1-1|NA
CASSPSGANTEAFF
TGTGCCAGCTCACCGTCAGGGGCGAACACTGAAGCTTTCTTT
>few|TRBV5-1|TRBJ2-7|TRBD1
CASSWGQAYEQYF
TGCGCCAGCAGCTGGGGACAGGCCTACGAGCAGTACTTC
>NA|TRBV5-6|TRBJ2-7|TRBD1
CASSPGGYEQYF
TGTGCCAGCAGCCCAGGGGGTTACGAGCAGTACTTC
>NA|TRBV7-3|TRBJ1-1|NA
CASSLTRASITEAFF
TGTGCCAGCAGCTTAACGCGGGCGAGTATCACTGAAGCTTTCTTT
>once|TRBV28|TRBJ2-6|NA
CASSFKQGISGANVLTF
TGTGCCAGCAGTTTCAAGCAGGGGATCTCTGGGGCCAACGTCCTGACTTTC
>NA|TRBV24-1|TRBJ1-2|TRBD1
CATSRKLTGGYTF
TGTGCCACCAGTCGGAAGTTGACAGGGGGCTACACCTTC
>once|TRBV3-1/TRBV3-2|TRBJ2-7|NA
CASSQFLGPYEQYF
TGTGCCAGCAGCCAATTCCTGGGGCCCTACGAGCAGTACTTC
>NA|TRBV7-9|TRBJ2-5|NA
CASSLAQGTEYF
TGTGCCAGCAGCTTAGCGCAGGGAACGGAGTACTTC
>NA|TRBV30|TRBJ1-5|TRBD1
CAWSGGQAVSQPQHF
TGTGCCTGGAGCGGAGGACAGGCAGTGAGTCAGCCCCAGCATTTT
>NA|TRBV5-1|TRBJ2-1|NA
CASSLITGTYNEQFF
TGCGCCAGCAGCTTGATAACAGGGACCTACAATGAGCAGTTCTTC
>NA|TRBV19|TRBJ1-6|TRBD1
CASSYRGTGTGGWNSPLHF
TGTGCCAGTAGCTACCGAGGCACCGGGACAGGGGGCTGGAATTCACCCCTCCACTTT
>NA|TRBV5-4|TRBJ2-7|NA
CASSFGQGLYEQYF
TGTGCCAGCAGCTTTGGGCAGGGCCTCTACGAGCAGTACTTC
>NA|TRBV6-2/TRBV6-3|TRBJ2-7|NA
CASSYSNRAYEQYF
TGTGCCAGCAGTTACTCGAACAGGGCCTACGAGCAGTACTTC
>NA|TRBV4-3|TRBJ2-7|TRBD1
CASSQEDRPGGSYEQYF
TGCGCCAGCAGCCAAGAGGATCGGCCAGGGGGCTCCTACGAGCAGTACTTC
>NA|TRBV7-8|TRBJ2-7|TRBD1
CASSPGGGLGYEQYF
TGTGCCAGCAGCCCAGGGGGCGGCCTGGGCTACGAGCAGTACTTC
>NA|TRBV5-5|TRBJ1-2|TRBD1
CASSFWTGGEGYTF
TGTGCCAGCAGCTTCTGGACAGGGGGCGAAGGCTACACCTTC
>NA|TRBV7-3|TRBJ2-3|NA
CASSIRGPGQYF
TGTGCCAGCAGCATCCGGGGTCCCGGGCAGTATTTT
>NA|TRBV4-1|TRBJ1-6|NA
CASSREDSRGGSPLHF
TGCGCCAGCAGCCGAGAGGACAGCCGAGGTGGATCACCCCTCCACTTT
>NA|TRBV18|TRBJ2-1|TRBD2
CASSLGLAGGDEQFF
TGTGCCAGCTCACTAGGACTAGCGGGGGGTGATGAGCAGTTCTTC